A single sample gave rise to the 25 T cell receptor beta chains below, sequenced in a study of CD8+CD57+ T cells in acquired aplastic anemia. CDR3 and TCR beta VDJ profiling relied on genomic DNA as the template. Using its own MiXCR run on the reads, TCRdb lists one record per CDR3 protein. The sample lists some 150,000 distinct CDR3 sequences, roughly 48% occurring once. Before being chosen for sequencing, patients had shown CD8+CD57+ cell expansion by flow cytometry. Material: sorted CD4+, CD8+, or CD8+CD57+ T cells (not recorded which) from PBMCs. The receptors shown here come from a human donor with aplastic anemia.

The chain recombines TRBV7-9 with TRBJ1-1; 7 positions match TRBD1. With 5 bases clipped from V and 7 bases from J, the junction kept 7 bases outside the gene matches. Germline CDR1 and CDR2: SEHNR and FQNEAQ (reference sequence). This CDR3 contains 13 residues. For the CDR3, the DNA is TGTGCCAGCAGCAGAGGGACAGCCAATGAAGCTTTCTTT. Protein product: CASSRGTANEAFF.

V usage is TRBV10-3 and J usage is TRBJ2-7, with 7 bases aligning to TRBD2. With 4 bases clipped from V and 1 base from J, the junction kept 7 bases outside the gene matches. CDR3 length: 15 amino acids. CDR1 and CDR2 (germline): ENHRY, SYGVKD. The CDR3 reads CAISVGGVGSYEQYF. The CDR3 region has the DNA TGTGCCATCAGTGTGGGAGGGGTCGGGTCCTACGAGCAGTACTTC.

V is TRBV10-3 and J is TRBJ1-2; no reliable D call. Germline assignment: CDR1 ENHRY and CDR2 SYGVKD. The CDR3 length is 10 residues. The V gene lost 6 bases and the J gene lost 6 bases, with 5 bases spanning the gap. Here the CDR3 reads CAIRADGYTF. DNA for the CDR3: TGTGCCATCAGGGCAGATGGCTACACCTTC.

This clonotype was counted a single time. The chain recombines TRBV15 with TRBJ1-2; 7 bases are shared with TRBD1. The length of the CDR3 is 14 residues. The V and J ends lost 6 bases and 10 bases, in that order; junction bases with no gene match: 14. Germline-derived CDR1 and CDR2 are LNHNV and YYDKDF (reference sequence). Here the CDR3 DNA reads TGTGCCACCAGTCTGGACAGGTCTGTGATTAACTACACCTTC. This codes for CATSLDRSVINYTF.

The J gene is TRBJ1-4, the V gene TRBV24-1, with 7 bases that match TRBD1. CDR1 is KGHDR and CDR2 is SFDVKD in the germline V gene. V was pared by 2 bases and J by 7 bases, with 0 bases of the junction left unmatched. The CDR3 loop spans 13 amino acids. The CDR3 bases are TGTGCCACCAGTGATTGGACAGGTGAAAAACTGTTTTTT. Residues: CATSDWTGEKLFF.

As for this clonotype: One end of the junction is discordant with germline, which a read error may explain. The chain is built from TRBV29-1 and TRBJ1-1; possibly TRBD1 for D (6 bases). CDR3 length equals 12 residues. Looked up from germline, CDR1 is SQVTM and CDR2 is ANQGSEA. Written as DNA, the CDR3 is TGCAGCATAATATCAGGACAGACACAAGCTCTCTTT. This encodes CSIISGQTQALF.

CDR3 protein: CASSPVVGGGEAFF. The CDR3 DNA is TGTGCCAGCAGCCCGGTTGTGGGGGGAGGTGAAGCTTTCTTT. V is TRBV7-9 and J is TRBJ1-1, with a tentative D call TRBD1 (5 bases). Germline CDR1 reads SEHNR; CDR2 reads FQNEAQ (reference sequence). Trimming left V 5 bases short and J 7 bases short, with 17 bases between. The CDR3 runs to 14 residues.

This clonotype has ten or more counts. The chain recombines TRBV2 with TRBJ1-5, with D hard to call. Germline loops: CDR1 SNHLY, CDR2 FYNNEI. CDR3 size: 15 residues. The V end lost 6 bases, the J end lost 1 base, and 13 bases lay between the germline ends. The CDR3 nucleotides read TGTGCCAGCAGCCTAGACCATAACAGCAATCAGCCCCAGCATTTT. Its translation: CASSLDHNSNQPQHF.

For this clonotype: One junction end disagrees with the germline gene, perhaps due to a read error. The genes are TRBV2 and TRBJ2-2, with D perhaps matching TRBD1 or TRBD2 (5 bases each). The germline V gene has CDR1 SNHLY and CDR2 FYNNEI. The CDR3 runs to 14 residues. Here the CDR3 DNA reads TGTGTCAGCGGTGAACTGGGGCGGACCGGGGAGCTGTTTTTT. Encoded protein: CVSGELGRTGELFF.

The chain carries TRBV20-1 and TRBJ1-1, with D unresolved. The CDR3 is 12 amino acids. Looked up from germline, CDR1 is DFQATT and CDR2 is SNEGSKA (reference sequence). Trimming removed 2 bases at V and 1 base at J, with 5 bases between. The CDR3 region is CSARQPNTEAFF. Written as DNA, the CDR3 is TGCAGTGCTAGACAGCCGAACACTGAAGCTTTCTTT.

The table lists this clonotype with many counts. V and J are TRBV14 and TRBJ1-2, with 7 bases that match TRBD1. The CDR3 has 15 amino acids. Germline assignment: CDR1 SGHDN and CDR2 FVKESK. V lost 0 bases, J lost 8 bases, and 9 bases stayed unmatched. Written as DNA, the CDR3 is TGTGCCAGCAGCCAAGATCAGGGGGTCCCCTACGGCTACACCTTC. Residues: CASSQDQGVPYGYTF.

This clonotype was recorded at least ten times. This chain joins TRBV5-5 and TRBJ1-5, with D perhaps TRBD1 (6 bases). The V and J ends lost 0 bases and 2 bases respectively, with 9 bases between them. This CDR3 comprises 15 residues. Germline V CDR1 and CDR2: SGHKS, YYEKEE (reference sequence). CDR3 in DNA: TGTGCCAGCAGCTTGGGGGACAATGGCAATCAGCCCCAGCATTTT. This translates into CASSLGDNGNQPQHF.

This clonotype occurred many times. This chain connects TRBV12-3 or TRBV12-4 to TRBJ1-1; 7 bases line up with TRBD1. CDR3 length equals 17 residues. The ends lost 6 bases at V and 0 bases at J; junction bases unmatched: 13. CDR3 residues: CASSSAGVGQLNTEAFF. The DNA for the CDR3 is TGTGCCAGCAGCAGTGCCGGAGTGGGACAGTTGAACACTGAAGCTTTCTTT.

The V and J genes are TRBV24-1 and TRBJ2-7, with a tentative D call TRBD2 (5 bases). The V gene's germline CDR1 is KGHDR and CDR2 SFDVKD. The germline V and J ends were trimmed by 3 bases and 6 bases, with 11 bases remaining between them. This CDR3 has 13 residues. CDR3 region: CATSDTRTFEQYF. The CDR3 DNA follows: TGTGCCACCAGTGATACCCGGACTTTCGAGCAGTACTTC.

As regards this clonotype: A much larger clone differs from this one at a single base, so this may be a read error. This chain links TRBV5-4 with TRBJ2-7; no clear D gene. Trimming took 3 bases from V and 0 from J, leaving 13 bases between them. The CDR3 is 15 amino acids. CDR1 SGHNT and CDR2 YYREEE come from the germline V gene (reference sequence). CDR3: CASSWWASSSYEQYF. DNA of the CDR3: TGTGCCAGCAGCTGGTGGGCCTCGAGCTCCTACGAGCAGTACTTC.

The CDR3 loop reads CASSQFPTDTQYF. The DNA for the CDR3 is TGTGCCAGCAGCCAATTTCCCACAGATACGCAGTATTTT. The chain carries TRBV4-2 and TRBJ2-3, with D hard to call. Germline V gives CDR1 LGHNA, CDR2 YNFKEQ. This CDR3 has 13 amino acids. V shed 2 bases and J shed 2 bases, with 5 bases lying between them.

This chain uses TRBV15 with TRBJ1-1, with D perhaps TRBD1 (5 bases). Trimming cost V 2 bases and J 5 bases, with 9 bases left between them. Germline V CDR1 and CDR2: LNHNV, YYDKDF (reference sequence). CDR3 size: 13 residues. The CDR3 coding sequence is TGTGCCACCAGCAGACAGGGAGGGACTGAAGCTTTCTTT. Translating gives CATSRQGGTEAFF.

This clonotype came up a few times. This chain joins TRBV7-6 and TRBJ1-1; no clear D gene. Between the trimmed V and J ends, which lost 4 bases and 1 base, there was a span of 4 bases. Germline V gene lookup returns CDR1 SGHVS and CDR2 FNYEAQ. The CDR3 has 12 amino acids. The CDR3 DNA sequence: TGTGCCAGCAGCTCCGCGAACACTGAAGCTTTCTTT. Translating gives CASSSANTEAFF.

The chain links TRBV11-2 to TRBJ1-5; tentative D call: TRBD1 (6 bases). Germline V gives CDR1 SGHAT, CDR2 FQNNGV. V was trimmed by 0 bases and J by 4 bases, leaving 10 bases between them. The CDR3 is 15 amino acids. The CDR3 DNA reads TGTGCCAGCAGCTTAGAGGGGGCCGGGAATCAGCCCCAGCATTTT. As protein: CASSLEGAGNQPQHF.

The chain employs TRBV7-2 and TRBJ2-7, with 7 nucleotides matching TRBD2. CDR1 and CDR2 from the germline V gene are SGHTA and FQGNSA. J gave up 9 bases and V 0 bases, and 14 bases lay outside the gene matches. This CDR3 has 16 residues. The CDR3 loop reads CASSLAVAGVGRVQYF. CDR3 sequence (DNA): TGTGCCAGCAGCTTAGCGGTTGCGGGAGTCGGCAGGGTGCAGTACTTC.

This clonotype came up many times. The chain couples TRBV7-2 to TRBJ1-5, with unresolved D. The CDR3 is made up of 16 amino acids. With 5 bases removed from V and 0 bases from J, the gap between germline ends came to 14 bases. CDR1 and CDR2 (germline): SGHTA, FQGNSA. CDR3 sequence: CASSLGSTYSNQPQHF. The CDR3 nucleotides are TGTGCCAGCAGCCTGGGGTCCACGTATAGCAATCAGCCCCAGCATTTT.

The chain joins TRBV5-5 to TRBJ2-7, with D possibly called TRBD1 or TRBD2 (5 bases each). V was trimmed by 0 bases and J by 7 bases, leaving 11 bases between them. The CDR3 totals 13 residues. CDR1 SGHKS and CDR2 YYEKEE come from the germline V gene (reference sequence). The CDR3 sequence is CASSLVGEWEQYF. The CDR3 bases are TGTGCCAGCAGCTTGGTGGGGGAATGGGAGCAGTACTTC.

The CDR3 DNA reads TGCAGTGCTAGGGAGGACCTGAACACTGAAGCTTTCTTT. Translating gives CSAREDLNTEAFF. This chain links TRBV20-1 with TRBJ1-1; unclear D gene. Per the germline V gene, CDR1 is DFQATT and CDR2 is SNEGSKA (reference sequence). This CDR3 contains 13 residues. The germline V and J ends were trimmed by 3 bases and 0 bases, with 8 bases remaining between them.

This clonotype was seen at least ten times. Here the CDR3 DNA reads TGTGCCAGCAGCCGGGGGTCCTACGAGCAGTACTTC. It codes for CASSRGSYEQYF. The chain has TRBV12-3 or TRBV12-4 and TRBJ2-7; possible D gene TRBD2, 6 bases. Trimming removed 6 bases at V and 1 base at J, with 7 bases between. The CDR3 spans 12 residues.

The DNA for the CDR3 is TGCAGTGCTAGAGTTTTGAGGGCTAGCGGGGGGTACGAGCAGTACTTC. The encoded protein is CSARVLRASGGYEQYF. The chain combines TRBV20-1 with TRBJ2-7; 11 nucleotides match TRBD2. CDR1 and CDR2 from the germline V gene are DFQATT and SNEGSKA (reference sequence). This CDR3 comprises 16 residues. V gave up 1 base and J gave up 4 bases; unmatched junction bases: 9.